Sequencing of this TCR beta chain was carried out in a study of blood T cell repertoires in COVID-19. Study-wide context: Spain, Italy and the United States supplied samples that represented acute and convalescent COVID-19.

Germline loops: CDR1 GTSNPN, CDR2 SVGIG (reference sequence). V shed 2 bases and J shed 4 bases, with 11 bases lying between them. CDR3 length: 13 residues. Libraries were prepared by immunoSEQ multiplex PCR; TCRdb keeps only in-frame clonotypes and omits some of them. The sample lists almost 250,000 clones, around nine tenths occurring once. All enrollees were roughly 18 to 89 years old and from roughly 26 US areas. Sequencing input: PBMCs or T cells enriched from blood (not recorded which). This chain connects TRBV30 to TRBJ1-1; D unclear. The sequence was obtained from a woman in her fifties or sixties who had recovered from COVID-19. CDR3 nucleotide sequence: TGTGCCTGGAGTCGGCAGAGCGGCACTGAAGCTTTCTTT. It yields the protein CAWSRQSGTEAFF.